This T cell receptor (beta chain) came from a study of vaccination and CD4 T cells after COVID-19. Concerning this clonotype: Its antigen is not identified.

The treatment: approximately nine-day PBMC culture with coronavirus spike peptide pools or control peptides (ViraFEST assay). Germline lookup yields CDR1 SGHRS and CDR2 YFSETQ. The CDR3 loop spans 14 amino acids. With 4 bases removed from V and 5 bases from J, the gap between germline ends came to 15 bases. The Oncomine TCR Beta short-read assay sequenced DNA from cultured CD4+ T cells. TCRdb reprocessed the PCR reads with MiXCR, giving one entry per CDR3 protein. Among 16,000 or so distinct CDR3 sequences listed, approximately 77% were seen once. The V and J genes are TRBV5-1 and TRBJ1-1; D gene unclear. The sequences come from CD4+ T cells from blood, cultured in vitro, collected after SARS-CoV-2 vaccination. This receptor was identified in a human donor who received a COVID-19 vaccine. The CDR3 reads CASSRSVGSTEAFF. CDR3 sequence (DNA): TGCGCCAGCAGCAGGAGTGTAGGATCTACTGAAGCTTTCTTT.